This is a list of T cell receptor beta chains from one sample in a study of blood T cell repertoires in COVID-19. Repertoires were generated with immunoSEQ multiplex PCR, while TCRdb's copy carries only in-frame clones and drops some. This table holds 130,000 or so clones, approximately 88% found once. Sequencing was carried out using peripheral blood. Receptors were obtained from a man aged 55 to 70 with acute or convalescent COVID-19. CDR3s include the opening cysteine and the closing phenylalanine or tryptophan. Fields, in order: clone size, V gene, D gene, J gene, CDR3 DNA, CDR3 protein. A D gene is named only where the DNA matches it firmly. Size values are once, few and many counts, or a class for expanded clones, and some rows have none.

clone size: NA; V gene: TRBV3-1/TRBV3-2; D gene: TRBD1; J gene: TRBJ1-2; CDR3 DNA: TGTGCCAGCAGCCAAGTGGAGGGGGACAGGAGTTCTAACTATGGCTACACCTTC; CDR3 protein: CASSQVEGDRSSNYGYTF
clone size: once; V gene: TRBV5-1; D gene: TRBD2; J gene: TRBJ2-4; CDR3 DNA: TGCGCCAGCAGCGCGACTAGCGGGGCCAAAAACATTCAGTACTTC; CDR3 protein: CASSATSGAKNIQYF
clone size: NA; V gene: TRBV6-5; D gene: TRBD1; J gene: TRBJ1-6; CDR3 DNA: TGTGCCAGCAGTTACAGGGGGCAGACACCCCTCCACTTT; CDR3 protein: CASSYRGQTPLHF
clone size: NA; V gene: TRBV7-3; D gene: NA; J gene: TRBJ2-1; CDR3 DNA: TGTGCCAGCAGCAGGGGGGGAGTTCCCTACAATGAGCAGTTCTTC; CDR3 protein: CASSRGGVPYNEQFF
clone size: NA; V gene: TRBV18; D gene: TRBD1; J gene: TRBJ1-3; CDR3 DNA: TGTGCCAGCTTCAGGGGGTCTGGAAACACCATATATTTT; CDR3 protein: CASFRGSGNTIYF
clone size: NA; V gene: TRBV6-5; D gene: NA; J gene: TRBJ1-2; CDR3 DNA: TGTGCCAGCAGTTACTCGGGCAGGGGCCATGGCTACACCTTC; CDR3 protein: CASSYSGRGHGYTF
clone size: NA; V gene: TRBV5-4; D gene: TRBD1; J gene: TRBJ2-5; CDR3 DNA: TGTGCCAGCAGCCGGACAGGGGAAGAGACCCAGTACTTC; CDR3 protein: CASSRTGEETQYF
clone size: once; V gene: TRBV10-3; D gene: NA; J gene: TRBJ2-3; CDR3 DNA: TGTGCCATGAGCGGGAGAGGGGGCATAGATACGCAGTATTTT; CDR3 protein: CAMSGRGGIDTQYF
clone size: NA; V gene: TRBV11-3; D gene: TRBD2; J gene: TRBJ2-1; CDR3 DNA: TGTGCCAGCAGCTCTAGCGGGGGGGCCGGGAATGAGCAGTTCTTC; CDR3 protein: CASSSSGGAGNEQFF
clone size: NA; V gene: TRBV6-5; D gene: NA; J gene: TRBJ2-3; CDR3 DNA: TGTGCCAGCAGCCCCTTAAATACGCAGTATTTT; CDR3 protein: CASSPLNTQYF
clone size: few; V gene: TRBV5-1; D gene: NA; J gene: TRBJ2-7; CDR3 DNA: TGCGCCAGCAGCTTGGCCCTGGGACAAAAGGTCCACGAGCAGTACTTC; CDR3 protein: CASSLALGQKVHEQYF
clone size: NA; V gene: TRBV11-2; D gene: NA; J gene: TRBJ2-7; CDR3 DNA: TGTGCCAGCAGCCACGATCTGTGGGGTCGGGGCGAGCAGTACTTC; CDR3 protein: CASSHDLWGRGEQYF
clone size: NA; V gene: TRBV14; D gene: TRBD1; J gene: TRBJ1-2; CDR3 DNA: TGTGCCAGCAGCCCAACCCGGGACAGGCCAGCTAACTATGGCTACACCTTC; CDR3 protein: CASSPTRDRPANYGYTF
clone size: NA; V gene: TRBV5-1; D gene: TRBD1; J gene: TRBJ1-3; CDR3 DNA: TGCGCCAGCAGCTTAACCCCAACAGGGGGAACGAACACCATATATTTT; CDR3 protein: CASSLTPTGGTNTIYF
clone size: NA; V gene: TRBV27; D gene: NA; J gene: TRBJ1-1; CDR3 DNA: TGTGCCAGCAGTTTATCGGGAGTGAACACTGAAGCTTTCTTT; CDR3 protein: CASSLSGVNTEAFF
clone size: NA; V gene: TRBV6-2/TRBV6-3; D gene: TRBD2; J gene: TRBJ2-1; CDR3 DNA: TGTGCCAGCAGCCCCTCCGGACTAGCGGGAGCCCATGAGCAGTTCTTC; CDR3 protein: CASSPSGLAGAHEQFF
clone size: NA; V gene: TRBV20-1; D gene: NA; J gene: TRBJ1-2; CDR3 DNA: TGCAGTGCTGTCGACAGTTATGGCTACACCTTC; CDR3 protein: CSAVDSYGYTF
clone size: NA; V gene: TRBV28; D gene: NA; J gene: TRBJ1-1; CDR3 DNA: TGTGCCAGCAGTTCCATAAGAGGGAACACTGAAGCTTTCTTT; CDR3 protein: CASSSIRGNTEAFF
clone size: NA; V gene: TRBV5-1; D gene: NA; J gene: TRBJ2-7; CDR3 DNA: TGCGCCAGCAGCTTCCTGGACGGGACTTTCGAGCAGTACTTC; CDR3 protein: CASSFLDGTFEQYF
clone size: NA; V gene: TRBV7-9; D gene: NA; J gene: TRBJ1-1; CDR3 DNA: TGTGCCAGCAGCTTAGACAGGGCCACTGAAGCTTTCTTT; CDR3 protein: CASSLDRATEAFF
clone size: NA; V gene: TRBV12-3/TRBV12-4; D gene: NA; J gene: TRBJ2-7; CDR3 DNA: TGTGCCAGCAGTTTAGTTCGTACGGACGAGCAGTACTTC; CDR3 protein: CASSLVRTDEQYF
clone size: NA; V gene: TRBV7-6; D gene: NA; J gene: TRBJ1-1; CDR3 DNA: TGTGCCAGCAGCTTGAGGCATAACACTGAAGCTTTCTTT; CDR3 protein: CASSLRHNTEAFF
clone size: NA; V gene: TRBV5-1; D gene: TRBD1; J gene: TRBJ1-2; CDR3 DNA: TGCGCCAGCAGCTCGGGGACAGGGATCTACACCTTC; CDR3 protein: CASSSGTGIYTF
clone size: NA; V gene: TRBV27; D gene: NA; J gene: TRBJ1-1; CDR3 DNA: TGTGCCAGCAGTTTGGCAGGGATGAACACTGAAGCTTTCTTT; CDR3 protein: CASSLAGMNTEAFF
clone size: NA; V gene: TRBV29-1; D gene: TRBD1; J gene: TRBJ2-3; CDR3 DNA: TGCAGCGTTGAAGACCTCCGGGACAGGGGCGAGGATACGCAGTATTTT; CDR3 protein: CSVEDLRDRGEDTQYF
clone size: NA; V gene: TRBV7-3; D gene: TRBD1; J gene: TRBJ2-7; CDR3 DNA: TGTGCCAGCAGCTTAAACAGGGGCTACGAGCAGTACTTC; CDR3 protein: CASSLNRGYEQYF
clone size: NA; V gene: TRBV7-7; D gene: TRBD1; J gene: TRBJ2-7; CDR3 DNA: TGTGCCAGCAGCATGACAGGGGGAATTGTTTTTTGTTCCTACGAGCAGTACTTC; CDR3 protein: CASSMTGGIVFCSYEQYF
clone size: once; V gene: TRBV5-1; D gene: TRBD1; J gene: TRBJ2-7; CDR3 DNA: TGCGCCAGCAGCGTCCCCCGGGACAGTAACTACGAGCAGTACTTC; CDR3 protein: CASSVPRDSNYEQYF
clone size: NA; V gene: TRBV6-6; D gene: NA; J gene: TRBJ2-6; CDR3 DNA: TGTGCCAGCAGTTCAAGACAGGCCCCTGGGGCCAACGTCCTGACTTTC; CDR3 protein: CASSSRQAPGANVLTF
clone size: NA; V gene: TRBV7-2; D gene: TRBD2; J gene: TRBJ2-1; CDR3 DNA: TGTGCCAGCAGCTTAACTAGCGGGGGGGGCCTCAACTACAATGAGCAGTTCTTC; CDR3 protein: CASSLTSGGGLNYNEQFF
clone size: once; V gene: TRBV10-3; D gene: TRBD2; J gene: TRBJ2-7; CDR3 DNA: TGTGCCATCAGTGCACTGGCGGGAGGCTCCTACGAGCAGTACTTC; CDR3 protein: CAISALAGGSYEQYF
clone size: NA; V gene: TRBV28; D gene: NA; J gene: TRBJ1-2; CDR3 DNA: TGTGCCAGCAGTTTTAATAACCGACAGGGCTACACCTTC; CDR3 protein: CASSFNNRQGYTF
clone size: NA; V gene: TRBV19; D gene: TRBD2; J gene: TRBJ2-5; CDR3 DNA: TGTGCCAGTAGTATTCACGCTAGCGGGAGTGAGACCCAGTACTTC; CDR3 protein: CASSIHASGSETQYF
clone size: few; V gene: TRBV9; D gene: NA; J gene: TRBJ1-2; CDR3 DNA: TGTGCCAGCAGCGCCCCCTCGAGTGGCTACACCTTC; CDR3 protein: CASSAPSSGYTF
clone size: few; V gene: TRBV5-6; D gene: NA; J gene: TRBJ1-2; CDR3 DNA: TGTGCCAGCAGCTTGGCCCAGGGCTATGGCTACACCTTC; CDR3 protein: CASSLAQGYGYTF
clone size: NA; V gene: TRBV5-1; D gene: NA; J gene: TRBJ2-3; CDR3 DNA: TGCGCCAGCAGCTTGGCCCCGGCAGATACGCAGTATTTT; CDR3 protein: CASSLAPADTQYF
clone size: NA; V gene: TRBV6-2/TRBV6-3; D gene: NA; J gene: TRBJ1-3; CDR3 DNA: TGTGCCAGCAGTGACCGGACTCCTAGCTCTGGAAACACCATATATTTT; CDR3 protein: CASSDRTPSSGNTIYF
clone size: once; V gene: TRBV5-4; D gene: NA; J gene: TRBJ2-5; CDR3 DNA: TGTGCCAGCAGCGCGGATTGGTGGGAGACCCAGTACTTC; CDR3 protein: CASSADWWETQYF
clone size: NA; V gene: TRBV5-4; D gene: TRBD2; J gene: TRBJ2-2; CDR3 DNA: TGTGCCAGCAGCCCGCCCAGCGGGGGCACCGGGGAGCTGTTTTTT; CDR3 protein: CASSPPSGGTGELFF